Listed below are T cell receptor beta chains from one sample, sequenced in a study of Ad26.COV2.S vaccination and SARS-CoV-2 variants. TCRdb's table, derived via immunoSEQ multiplex PCR, lists solely in-frame clones and lacks some. The sample shows some 390,000 clones, about 88% of them seen only once. Sequencing used peripheral blood, obtained in a trial of Ad26.COV2.S vaccine versus placebo. Receptors were obtained from a person aged 18-60 years who received the Ad26.COV2.S COVID-19 vaccine or a placebo. The CDR3 runs from the conserved cysteine through the conserved F or W. A D gene is named only where the DNA matches it firmly. Rows give clone size only sometimes, using once, few, many, or a class for an expanded clone.

TRBJ1-6,TRBV3-1/TRBV3-2,NA,NA,TGTGCCAGCAGCCAAGGATTGGGCCATTCACCCCTCCACTTT,CASSQGLGHSPLHF
TRBJ1-6,TRBV27,NA,NA,TGTGCCAGCAGTTTGACGGATAATTCACCCCTCCACTTT,CASSLTDNSPLHF
TRBJ2-6,TRBV28,NA,NA,TGTGCCAGCAGTTTAATCGGGGCTGGGGCCAACGTCCTGACTTTC,CASSLIGAGANVLTF
TRBJ2-1,TRBV14,NA,NA,TGTGCCAGCAGCCAAGATTCCGGTAGTTACAATGAGCAGTTCTTC,CASSQDSGSYNEQFF
TRBJ2-1,TRBV5-5,NA,NA,TGTGCCAGCAGCTTGGAAGGGTGGTCTCGCCACAATGAGCAGTTCTTC,CASSLEGWSRHNEQFF
TRBJ2-3,TRBV14,NA,NA,TGTGCCAGCAGCCAAGATTTGGGAATTGCGAGAGATACGCAGTATTTT,CASSQDLGIARDTQYF
TRBJ2-7,TRBV29-1,once,TRBD2,TGCAGCGTCGAGGCCCCGGGTCGGGGACTAGCGGCCGAGCAGTACTTC,CSVEAPGRGLAAEQYF
TRBJ2-1,TRBV7-2,NA,TRBD2,TGTGCCAGCAGCCCCGTCGGGGGGGTACATGAGCAGTTCTTC,CASSPVGGVHEQFF
TRBJ2-1,TRBV27,NA,TRBD2,TGTGCCAGCAGCCCCCCAGCGGGAGCCTTGGCTGAGCAGTTCTTC,CASSPPAGALAEQFF
TRBJ2-5,TRBV2,NA,NA,TGTGCCAGCAGTGAAAGCGTGCAAGAGACCCAGTACTTC,CASSESVQETQYF
TRBJ2-7,TRBV13,NA,NA,TGTGCCAGCAGGCGGTGGACAGTTGCCTACGAGCAGTACTTC,CASRRWTVAYEQYF
TRBJ2-3,TRBV6-5,NA,NA,TGTGCCAGCAGCCTCTTACGGGGGCCCACAGATACGCAGTATTTT,CASSLLRGPTDTQYF
TRBJ1-2,TRBV28,NA,NA,TGTGCCAGCAGTTTAGTAGGAACCCTCTCTCGGGGCTACACCTTC,CASSLVGTLSRGYTF
TRBJ2-1,TRBV7-3,NA,NA,TGTGCCAGCAGCTTAACAAGTTCTGGCATTCGACTTTACAATGAGCAGTTCTTC,CASSLTSSGIRLYNEQFF
TRBJ2-5,TRBV3-1/TRBV3-2,NA,NA,TGTGCCAGCAGCCAAGAGACCAGGGCCGAGACCCAGTACTTC,CASSQETRAETQYF
TRBJ1-4,TRBV19,NA,TRBD1,TGTGCCAGTAGTCTTGGACAGGTCCCTAATGAAAAACTGTTTTTT,CASSLGQVPNEKLFF
TRBJ1-1,TRBV5-1,NA,NA,TGCGCCAGCAGTCCCCGGTTCCCGAGCACTGAAGCTTTCTTT,CASSPRFPSTEAFF
TRBJ2-1,TRBV7-2,NA,NA,TGTGCCAGCAGCTCTCTCGGCGAGCAGTTCTTC,CASSSLGEQFF
TRBJ2-1,TRBV6-4,NA,TRBD2,TGTGCCAGCAGCCGACTAGCGGGCCACTCCTACAATGAGCAGTTCTTC,CASSRLAGHSYNEQFF
TRBJ2-3,TRBV11-3,NA,NA,TGTGCCAGCAGCTCCTCACCCGCTGGGACCACAGATACGCAGTATTTT,CASSSSPAGTTDTQYF
TRBJ2-7,TRBV7-7,NA,TRBD2,TGTGCTAGCAGCTTAGGAGCGGGAGGGCACTACGAGCAGTACTTC,CASSLGAGGHYEQYF
TRBJ2-7,TRBV18,few,TRBD2,TGTGCCAGCTCACTTAATCCGGGACTAGCGGAGTCCTACGAGCAGTACTTC,CASSLNPGLAESYEQYF
TRBJ2-1,TRBV11-3,once,NA,TGTGCCAGCAGGAGTCCTGGCAATGAGCAGTTCTTC,CASRSPGNEQFF
TRBJ2-7,TRBV5-1,NA,TRBD2,TGCGCCAGCAGCTTAGTAGCGGGGCTATACGAGCAGTACTTC,CASSLVAGLYEQYF